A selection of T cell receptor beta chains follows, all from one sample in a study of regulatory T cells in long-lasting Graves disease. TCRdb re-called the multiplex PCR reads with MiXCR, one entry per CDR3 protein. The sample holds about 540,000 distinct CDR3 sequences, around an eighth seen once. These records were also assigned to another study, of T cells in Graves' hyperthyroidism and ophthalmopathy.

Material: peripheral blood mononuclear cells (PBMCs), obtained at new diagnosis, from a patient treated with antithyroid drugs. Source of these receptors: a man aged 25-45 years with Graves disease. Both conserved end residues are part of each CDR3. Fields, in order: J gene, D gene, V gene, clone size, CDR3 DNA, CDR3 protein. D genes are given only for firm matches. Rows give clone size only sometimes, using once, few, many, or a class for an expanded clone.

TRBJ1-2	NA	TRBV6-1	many	TGTGCCAGCAGAAGGCCTGGAAGGGATTCGGAATATGGCTACACCTTC	CASRRPGRDSEYGYTF
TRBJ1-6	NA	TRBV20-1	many	TGCAGTGCTAGAGAGGGGGCAGCCTATTCACCCCTCCACTTT	CSAREGAAYSPLHF
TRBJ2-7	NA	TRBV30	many	TGTGCCTGGAGTGTAGCCTACGAGCAGTACTTC	CAWSVAYEQYF
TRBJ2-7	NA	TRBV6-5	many	TGTGCCAGCAGTTACTGGCACGGTATGAGCTCCTACGAGCAGTACTTC	CASSYWHGMSSYEQYF
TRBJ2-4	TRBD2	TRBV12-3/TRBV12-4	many	TGTGCCAGCAGGGTAGCGGGAGGAACAAAAAACATTCAGTACTTC	CASRVAGGTKNIQYF
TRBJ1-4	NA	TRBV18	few	TGTGCCAGCTCACCACGACAGGCTCTGAATGAAAAACTGTTTTTT	CASSPRQALNEKLFF
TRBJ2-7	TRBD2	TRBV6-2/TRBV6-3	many	TGTGCCAGCAGTAGCGGGACTAGCGGGAGTCTCGAGCAGTACTTC	CASSSGTSGSLEQYF
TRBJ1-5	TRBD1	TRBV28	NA	TGTGCCAGCAGTCCTGACAGGGAAAAGCAGCCCCAGCATTTT	CASSPDREKQPQHF
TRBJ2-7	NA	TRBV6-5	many	TGTGCCAGCAGTTCACCCCTAACCCCCAGGCCGGGGTACGAGCAGTACTTC	CASSSPLTPRPGYEQYF
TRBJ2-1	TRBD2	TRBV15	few	TGTGCCACCAGCAGAGGAGTCGTTTGGCAGAGAAAGCGGGAGTGGTACAATGAGCAGTTCTTC	CATSRGVVWQRKREWYNEQFF
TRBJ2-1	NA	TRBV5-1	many	TGCGCCAGCACCATCAGTATTGGAAGAAACAATGAGCAGTTCTTC	CASTISIGRNNEQFF
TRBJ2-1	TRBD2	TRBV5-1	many	TGCGCCAGCAAGGGACTATCCGGGCTCTACAATGAGCAGTTCTTC	CASKGLSGLYNEQFF
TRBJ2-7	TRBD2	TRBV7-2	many	TGTGCCAGCAGCTTGACGAAAACTAGCGGGAGGAACGAGCAGTACTTC	CASSLTKTSGRNEQYF
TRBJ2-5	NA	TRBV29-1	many	TGCAGCGTTGACAGGGGTGGGGAGACCCAGTACTTC	CSVDRGGETQYF
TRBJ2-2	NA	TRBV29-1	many	TGCAGCGCCGGACATTCCCGGACGAACGGGGAGCTGTTTTTT	CSAGHSRTNGELFF
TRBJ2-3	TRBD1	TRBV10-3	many	TGTGCCATCAGTGAGTCTGTAGGGGGCAGGGGCACAGATACGCAGTATTTT	CAISESVGGRGTDTQYF
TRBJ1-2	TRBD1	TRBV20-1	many	TGCAGTGCTAGGGCCGGACAGGGGAAGGGCTACACCTTC	CSARAGQGKGYTF
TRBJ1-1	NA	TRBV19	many	TGTGCCAGTAGGGTCCTGGGACAAGCTTTCTTT	CASRVLGQAFF
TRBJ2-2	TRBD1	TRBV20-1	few	TGCAGTGCTCCAGGGACAGGGGGCACCAGGGGCGGGGAGCTGTTTTTT	CSAPGTGGTRGGELFF
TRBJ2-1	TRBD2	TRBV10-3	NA	TGTGCCATCAGGGGAGCGGGAGGAGAAGATGAGCAGTTCTTC	CAIRGAGGEDEQFF
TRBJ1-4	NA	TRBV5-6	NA	TGTGCCAGCAGACTATCAGGGTTATCTGGTGAAAAACTGTTTTTT	CASRLSGLSGEKLFF
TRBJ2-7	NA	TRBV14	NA	TGTGCCAGCAGCCATACTTACTACGAGCAGTACTTC	CASSHTYYEQYF
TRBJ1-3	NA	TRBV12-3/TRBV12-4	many	TGTGCCAGCAGTTTGTGGCACTTCTCTGGAAACACCATATATTTT	CASSLWHFSGNTIYF
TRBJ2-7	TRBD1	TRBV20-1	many	TGCAGTGCGCCTACAGCTGACAGGGCAGCTGACGAGCAGTACTTC	CSAPTADRAADEQYF
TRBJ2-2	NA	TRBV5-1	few	TGCGCCAGCAGCTCCACGGACAGACTGAACACCGGGGAGCTGTTTTTT	CASSSTDRLNTGELFF